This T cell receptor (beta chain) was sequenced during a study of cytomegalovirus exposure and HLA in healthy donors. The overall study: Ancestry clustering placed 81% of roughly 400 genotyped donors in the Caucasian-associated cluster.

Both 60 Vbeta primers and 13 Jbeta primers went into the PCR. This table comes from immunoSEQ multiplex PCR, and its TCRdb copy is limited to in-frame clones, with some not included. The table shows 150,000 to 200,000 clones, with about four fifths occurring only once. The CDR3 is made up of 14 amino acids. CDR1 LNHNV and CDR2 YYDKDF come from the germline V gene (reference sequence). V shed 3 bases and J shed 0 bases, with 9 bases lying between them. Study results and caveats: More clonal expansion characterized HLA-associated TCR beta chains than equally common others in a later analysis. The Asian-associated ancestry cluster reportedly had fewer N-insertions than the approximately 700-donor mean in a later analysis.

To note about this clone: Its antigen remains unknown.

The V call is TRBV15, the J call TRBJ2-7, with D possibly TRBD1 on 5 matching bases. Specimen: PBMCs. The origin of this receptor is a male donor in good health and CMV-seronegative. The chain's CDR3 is CATSRITGSYEQYF. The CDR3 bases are TGTGCCACCAGCAGGATAACAGGCTCCTACGAGCAGTACTTC.